The sequence of this T cell receptor beta chain was determined in a study of regulatory T cells in long-lasting Graves disease. The table lists this clonotype with many counts. The V end was cut by 2 bases, the J end by 7 bases, with 20 bases between. Looked up from germline, CDR1 is DFQATT and CDR2 is SNEGSKA (reference sequence). The CDR3 extends over 15 amino acids. Relying on iRepertoire HTBI primers and Arm-PCR of CDR3 regions, the team built TCR beta libraries. TCRdb redid the calling of the multiplex PCR reads with MiXCR, one entry per CDR3 protein. The profile shows 510,000 or so distinct CDR3 sequences, 12% of them singletons. Time point meaning: newly diagnosed GD, antithyroid drugs for less than 3 months. RNA isolated from PBMCs was used to make the TCR library. These sequences were also reported in another study, on T cells in Graves' hyperthyroidism and ophthalmopathy.

The chain links TRBV20-1 to TRBJ2-5, with D possibly TRBD1 on 7 matching bases. The sequencing used peripheral blood mononuclear cells (PBMCs), collected at new diagnosis, from a patient treated with antithyroid drugs. The sequence was obtained from a woman aged 25 to 39 with Graves disease. In DNA form, the CDR3 reads TGCAGTGCTAGATACGCAGCCGGCAGGGGGGTGACCCAGTACTTC. Encoded protein: CSARYAAGRGVTQYF.